The 28 T cell receptor beta chains presented below share a single source sample, sequenced in a study of blood T cell repertoires in COVID-19. TCRdb's copy holds only in-frame clones and misses some; the assay was immunoSEQ multiplex PCR. The table lists 290,000 or so clones, 75% to 85% of them singletons. Sequencing was done on a sample of peripheral blood. These receptors came from a man aged 45-65 years with active or convalescent COVID-19.

This sequence joins TRBV20-1 and TRBJ2-1, with D hard to call. The CDR3 loop spans 10 amino acids. V lost 8 bases and J lost 10, with 12 bases in between. Germline lookup yields CDR1 DFQATT and CDR2 SNEGSKA (reference sequence). CDR3 protein: CSPPVREQFF. DNA of the CDR3: TGCAGTCCTCCTGTGAGGGAGCAGTTCTTC.

This clone was counted a single time. The chain is built from TRBV13 and TRBJ2-1, with 11 bases that match TRBD2. CDR3 size: 18 residues. Per germline, CDR1 PRHDT and CDR2 FYEKMQ (reference sequence). J was trimmed by 8 bases and V by 5 bases; bases with no gene match: 17. The chain's CDR3 is CASSTDGSGRALFDEQFF. As DNA, the CDR3 is TGTGCCAGCAGCACAGACGGTAGCGGGAGGGCTTTATTCGATGAGCAGTTCTTC.

This sequence joins TRBV5-4 and TRBJ2-1, with D perhaps TRBD1 (6 bases). The germline gives CDR1 SGHNT, CDR2 YYREEE (reference sequence). The CDR3 spans 15 residues. V was cut by 4 bases and J by 5 bases, with 16 bases left in between. Here the CDR3 DNA reads TGTGCCAGCAGCCCGAGGGGGACACTCAACAATGAGCAGTTCTTC. As protein: CASSPRGTLNNEQFF.

The rearrangement links TRBV28 to TRBJ1-1; D may be TRBD1 (6 bases). V lost 4 bases and J 3 bases, leaving 15 bases between the germline ends. Germline V gene data show CDR1 as MDHEN and CDR2 as SYDVKM. CDR3 length: 15 residues. The CDR3 nucleotides are TGTGCCAGCAGTTACGAGCAGGGGCGGTACACTGAAGCTTTCTTT. This codes for CASSYEQGRYTEAFF.

The genes are TRBV27 and TRBJ2-7, with D possibly matching TRBD1 (6 bases). CDR3 length: 19 amino acids. The ends were cut back, 5 bases at V and 2 bases at J, with 28 bases in the middle. Germline-derived CDR1 and CDR2 are MNHEY and SMNVEV (reference sequence). CDR3 region: CASSTLSRQEESSPYEQYF. The CDR3 region has the DNA TGTGCCAGCAGTACACTCTCCCGACAGGAGGAGTCCAGTCCCTACGAGCAGTACTTC.

Notes on this clone: Additional DNA sequences in this sample encode the identical CDR3. The V call is TRBV9, the J call TRBJ2-3; no firm D call. There are 14 residues in the CDR3. V lost 0 bases, J lost 1 base, and 6 bases lay in between. CDR1 is SGDLS and CDR2 is YYNGEE in the germline V gene. CDR3 sequence (DNA): TGTGCCAGCAGCGTAGGGCAGGGCACAGATACGCAGTATTTT. The encoded protein is CASSVGQGTDTQYF.

The CDR3 bases are TGTGCCAGCGTAGGGGCTCCAGGGACTAGCGGAGATACGCAGTATTTT. Amino acid sequence: CASVGAPGTSGDTQYF. This rearrangement joins TRBV28 to TRBJ2-3; 11 bases align to TRBD2. V dropped 8 bases and J dropped 5; count of bases not matched to a gene: 12. CDR1 is MDHEN and CDR2 is SYDVKM in the germline V gene. This CDR3 comprises 16 residues.

This chain uses TRBV18 with TRBJ1-6; the D is unclear. CDR1 and CDR2 (germline): KGHSH, LQKENI. The CDR3 extends over 14 amino acids. The V and J ends lost 3 bases and 6 bases respectively, with 9 bases between them. The CDR3 loop is CASSPAQINSPLHF. CDR3 in DNA: TGTGCCAGCTCACCGGCACAGATTAATTCACCCCTCCACTTT.

The chain uses TRBV12-2 and TRBJ2-3; TRBD2 was called by the table and not checked on the DNA. TRBV12-2 is flagged as a pseudogene. The CDR3 covers 17 residues. CDR3 DNA sequence: TGTGCAAGTCCGGGCCGGACTAGCGACTCATTCACAGATACGCAGTATTTT. This codes for CASPGRTSDSFTDTQYF.

The chain joins TRBV2 to TRBJ2-3; D not certain. Germline lookup yields CDR1 SNHLY and CDR2 FYNNEI. V was shortened by 0 bases and J by 8 bases, with 6 bases between the two germline ends. This CDR3 spans 12 amino acids. The CDR3 DNA reads as TGTGCCAGCAGTGAAGCAGTGAGTACGCAGTATTTT. This gives the protein CASSEAVSTQYF.

This sequence joins TRBV19 and TRBJ2-1; 9 nucleotides match TRBD2. The CDR3 spans 15 residues. Germline V gives CDR1 LNHDA, CDR2 SQIVND (reference sequence). The ends lost 5 bases at V and 2 bases at J; junction bases unmatched: 4. CDR3 region: CASSLSGRPYNEQFF. The CDR3, as DNA: TGTGCCAGTAGTTTAAGCGGGAGGCCCTACAATGAGCAGTTCTTC.

The chain has TRBV5-1 and TRBJ1-1; possibly TRBD1 for D (5 bases). The V gene lost 2 bases and the J gene lost 0 bases, with 11 bases spanning the gap. The germline V gene has CDR1 SGHRS and CDR2 YFSETQ. This CDR3 has 15 amino acids. CDR3 in DNA: TGCGCCAGCAGCTTTCAGGGATTCGTGAACACTGAAGCTTTCTTT. Amino acid sequence: CASSFQGFVNTEAFF.

The J gene is TRBJ2-2, the V gene TRBV28, with TRBD1 identical over 7 bases. The CDR3 has 15 residues. Germline V CDR1 and CDR2: MDHEN, SYDVKM. Trimming cost V 4 bases and J 1 base; bases outside gene matches: 3. CDR3 nucleotide sequence: TGTGCCAGCAGTTCCGACAGGGTGAACACCGGGGAGCTGTTTTTT. It encodes CASSSDRVNTGELFF.

V is TRBV6-1 and J is TRBJ1-5; D might be TRBD1 (5 bases). The CDR3 is made up of 19 amino acids. Trimming shortened V by 4 bases and J by 0 bases, and 22 bases separated the two germline ends. CDR1 and CDR2 from the germline V gene are MNHNS and SASEGT. The CDR3 loop is CASSGRRGRVGASNQPQHF. CDR3 bases: TGTGCCAGCAGTGGACGGCGTGGCAGGGTGGGTGCTAGCAATCAGCCCCAGCATTTT.

This sequence joins TRBV11-1 and TRBJ2-1; TRBD1 might be the D (6 bases). Trimming removed 5 bases at V and 0 bases at J, with 11 bases between. The CDR3 contains 15 residues. Germline CDR1 SGHAT, CDR2 FQDESV (reference sequence). CDR3 loop: CASSTGQSSYNEQFF. Here the CDR3 DNA reads TGTGCCAGCAGCACCGGACAGAGCTCCTACAATGAGCAGTTCTTC.

V is TRBV7-3 and J is TRBJ2-3; D is unclear. CDR3 size: 13 residues. V was clipped by 5 bases and J by 2 bases, with 8 bases between them. Germline CDR1 and CDR2: SGHTA and FQGTGA. CDR3 amino acids: CASSTAATDTQYF. As DNA, the CDR3 is TGTGCCAGCAGCACCGCGGCCACAGATACGCAGTATTTT. Looking up the rest from reference TRBV7-3 and TRBJ2-3 gives the full variable domain: GAGVSQTPSNKVTEKGKYVELRCDPISGHTALYWYRQSLGQGPEFLIYFQGTGAADDSGLPNDRFFAVRPEGSVSTLKIQRTERGDSAVYLCASSTAATDTQYFGPGTRLTVL.

The chain is built from TRBV15 and TRBJ1-2; D ambiguous. CDR1 and CDR2 from the germline V gene are LNHNV and YYDKDF (reference sequence). The CDR3 covers 13 residues. Trimming cost V 8 bases and J 8 bases, with 18 bases left between them. CDR3: CATSPGTHSGYTF. The CDR3 nucleotides read TGTGCCACCTCACCGGGAACCCATAGCGGCTACACCTTC.

The V call is TRBV7-6, the J call TRBJ1-1, with TRBD1 matching 7 bases. The CDR3 contains 15 residues. Germline CDR1 and CDR2: SGHVS and FNYEAQ. The V gene end was trimmed by 1 base and the J gene end by 1 base; junction bases not matched to a gene: 3. DNA of the CDR3: TGTGCCAGCAGCTTAGAGGGGGACAGGAACACTGAAGCTTTCTTT. Translating gives CASSLEGDRNTEAFF.

For the CDR3, the DNA is TGTGCCAGCAGTTCCCCCGGGACAGGGGTTAAAGAGACCCAGTACTTC. Protein product: CASSSPGTGVKETQYF. The chain is built from TRBV28 and TRBJ2-5; 10 bases agree with TRBD1. The CDR3 extends over 16 amino acids. The ends lost 4 bases at V and 3 bases at J; junction bases unmatched: 8. Germline CDR1 MDHEN, CDR2 SYDVKM.

The CDR3 spells CASSQDYRPGHPYEQYF. The CDR3 region has the DNA TGCGCCAGCAGCCAAGATTATCGTCCGGGACACCCATACGAGCAGTACTTC. This sequence joins TRBV4-1 and TRBJ2-7; perhaps TRBD1 as D (6 bases). The CDR3 is 17 amino acids. V lost 0 bases and J 4 bases, leaving 19 bases between the germline ends. Germline-derived CDR1 and CDR2 are MGHRA and YSYEKL.

This clone showed up just once. V gene TRBV28 combines with J gene TRBJ2-4; possibly TRBD2 for D (6 bases). The CDR3 consists of 15 residues. Trimming pared 3 bases from V and 6 bases from J, leaving 15 bases between. CDR1 MDHEN and CDR2 SYDVKM come from the germline V gene. This CDR3 is CASSLGGGSGNIQYF. DNA for the CDR3: TGTGCCAGCAGTTTGGGTGGAGGGTCAGGAAACATTCAGTACTTC.

The chain links TRBV5-1 to TRBJ1-6; D ambiguous. This CDR3 is built from 13 residues. Trimming shortened V by 3 bases and J by 8 bases, and 9 bases separated the two germline ends. Germline V gives CDR1 SGHRS, CDR2 YFSETQ. In DNA form, the CDR3 reads TGCGCCAGCAGCTCCGGGGTGGATTCACCCCTCCACTTT. Translating gives CASSSGVDSPLHF.

The chain joins TRBV5-8 to TRBJ1-1; a possible D gene is TRBD1 (6 bases). The ends were cut back, 2 bases at V and 5 bases at J, with 16 bases in the middle. CDR3 size: 15 residues. CDR1 is SGHTS, CDR2 YDEGEE, per germline. CDR3 residues: CASSFDSGARTEAFF. The CDR3 DNA follows: TGTGCCAGCAGCTTTGACTCAGGGGCGCGGACTGAAGCTTTCTTT.

V is TRBV5-1 and J is TRBJ2-3; D is unresolved. Trimming left V 0 bases short and J 0 bases short, with 11 bases between. Germline lookup yields CDR1 SGHRS and CDR2 YFSETQ. The CDR3 extends over 16 amino acids. The CDR3 DNA follows: TGCGCCAGCAGCTTGGGATACTCGACTAGCACAGATACGCAGTATTTT. Protein: CASSLGYSTSTDTQYF.

J is TRBJ2-3 and V is TRBV9; weak D call: TRBD1 (6 bases). The germline gives CDR1 SGDLS, CDR2 YYNGEE. Deletions cut 3 bases from V and 2 bases from J, with 10 bases between. The CDR3 is made up of 14 amino acids. CDR3 in amino acids: CASSGGQYTDTQYF. CDR3 DNA sequence: TGTGCCAGCAGCGGAGGACAGTACACAGATACGCAGTATTTT.

The chain carries TRBV25-1 and TRBJ2-1; 9 nucleotides agree with TRBD1. The CDR3 totals 16 residues. V was clipped by 3 bases and J by 1 base; unmatched bases: 4. Germline CDR1 reads MGHDK; CDR2 reads SYGVNS. The CDR3 loop reads CASSDPGTGSYNEQFF. The DNA of the CDR3 is TGTGCCAGCAGTGACCCCGGGACAGGGTCCTACAATGAGCAGTTCTTC.

This clone turned up a few times. The V and J genes are TRBV5-1 and TRBJ1-1; D might be TRBD1 (6 bases). Trimming cost V 1 base and J 1 base, with 14 bases left between them. The CDR3 has 16 residues. Germline lookup yields CDR1 SGHRS and CDR2 YFSETQ. CDR3 coding DNA: TGCGCCAGCAGCTTGAATCCGGACAGAACGAACACTGAAGCTTTCTTT. Its protein product is CASSLNPDRTNTEAFF.

The chain employs TRBV10-3 and TRBJ2-3; D possibly corresponds to TRBD2 (6 bases). The CDR3 runs 15 residues. V lost 6 bases and J lost 3, with 16 bases in between. CDR1 is ENHRY and CDR2 is SYGVKD in the germline V gene. The CDR3 DNA reads as TGTGCCATCAGCCCCCCGGGGGAAGGGACAGATACGCAGTATTTT. It encodes CAISPPGEGTDTQYF.